Presented here are 9 T cell receptor beta chains from one specimen sequenced in a study of OX40 agonist ivuxolimab in advanced cancers. Method: immunoSEQ multiplex PCR; TCRdb's copy keeps in-frame clones and lacks some. Of roughly 53,000 clones listed, approximately 80% are singletons. The source material was CD4+ or CD8+ T cells sorted from blood, sampled in a trial of the OX40 agonist ivuxolimab. Receptor source: an adult with an advanced solid tumor such as melanoma, head and neck, liver or kidney cancer.

The rearrangement links TRBV28 to TRBJ1-4; no clear D. Trimming stripped 11 bases from V and 0 bases from J, with 13 bases between. The CDR3 has 14 residues. Germline CDR1 is MDHEN and CDR2 is SYDVKM. This CDR3 is CAGRSAATNEKLFF. The CDR3 bases are TGTGCCGGACGAAGTGCCGCAACTAATGAAAAACTGTTTTTT.

The DNA of the CDR3 is TGTGCCAGCAGTGAACGAACAGGGGACACCGGGGAGCTGTTTTTT. Protein: CASSERTGDTGELFF. The chain combines TRBV2 with TRBJ2-2; TRBD1 agrees at 7 bases. This CDR3 has 15 amino acids. The J segment lost 3 bases and the V segment lost 2 bases, leaving 3 bases of the junction unmatched. Germline V CDR1 and CDR2: SNHLY, FYNNEI.

The chain recombines TRBV4-1 with TRBJ1-3, with D uncertain. V was clipped by 0 bases and J by 3 bases, with 15 bases between them. The CDR3 is 17 amino acids. Per the germline V gene, CDR1 is MGHRA and CDR2 is YSYEKL. CDR3 in DNA: TGCGCCAGCAGCCAAGATGAGATGTCGGAGGGTGGAAACACCATATATTTT. Protein: CASSQDEMSEGGNTIYF.

This chain links TRBV6-1 with TRBJ2-1; 9 bases fit TRBD2. Losses at the gene ends were 5 bases for V and 3 bases for J; bases not matched to a gene: 5. The CDR3 is 15 residues long. Germline CDR1 is MNHNS and CDR2 is SASEGT. The CDR3: CASSPGSGSYNEQFF. Written as DNA, the CDR3 is TGTGCCAGCAGTCCTGGTAGCGGGAGCTACAATGAGCAGTTCTTC.

The chain links TRBV29-1 to TRBJ2-3; 12 nucleotides agree with TRBD2. The CDR3 is made up of 15 amino acids. The germline V gene has CDR1 SQVTM and CDR2 ANQGSEA. V was clipped by 3 bases and J by 4 bases; unmatched bases: 5. The CDR3 sequence: CSVDLTSGSADTQYF. CDR3 bases: TGCAGCGTTGATTTGACTAGCGGGAGCGCAGATACGCAGTATTTT.

The rearrangement uses TRBV4-2 and TRBJ2-1; 8 nucleotides agree with TRBD1. Trimming cost V 5 bases and J 5 bases; bases outside gene matches: 8. Germline CDR1 LGHNA, CDR2 YNFKEQ. This CDR3 spans 15 amino acids. The chain's CDR3 is CASSNPGQGNNEQFF. CDR3 coding DNA: TGTGCCAGCAGCAACCCCGGACAGGGCAACAATGAGCAGTTCTTC.

V gene TRBV20-1 combines with J gene TRBJ1-2, with a tentative D call TRBD1 (6 bases). Germline CDR1 is DFQATT and CDR2 is SNEGSKA (reference sequence). Trimming took off 5 bases at V and 2 bases at J, with 6 bases between the two ends. The CDR3 extends over 11 amino acids. The CDR3 DNA sequence: TGCAGTGCTGGGACAAACTATGGCTACACCTTC. Protein sequence: CSAGTNYGYTF.

This sequence joins TRBV5-1 and TRBJ2-1; D is possibly TRBD2 (6 bases). The V gene's germline CDR1 is SGHRS and CDR2 YFSETQ. CDR3 length: 17 residues. V was pared by 1 base and J by 0 bases, with 14 bases between. The CDR3 DNA sequence: TGCGCCAGCAGCTTGAGTACTAGCAGAAGCTCCTACAATGAGCAGTTCTTC. It specifies CASSLSTSRSSYNEQFF.

This rearrangement joins TRBV5-1 to TRBJ1-1; D may be TRBD1 (5 bases). Germline V gene lookup returns CDR1 SGHRS and CDR2 YFSETQ. Trimming left V 4 bases short and J 0 bases short, with 10 bases between. The CDR3 has 14 amino acids. CDR3 bases: TGCGCCAGCAGCCCCGGGGGAGTGAACACTGAAGCTTTCTTT. This encodes CASSPGGVNTEAFF.